These 27 T cell receptor beta chains were sequenced from one sample in a study of T cells of healthy individuals. TCRdb re-analysed the 5' RACE reads in MiXCR, keeping a single row per CDR3 protein. The sample lists tens of thousands of distinct CDR3 sequences; around 15% were seen once. These receptors all stem from a human donor in good health.

The gene calls are TRBV28 and TRBJ2-1; 8 bases match TRBD1. With V trimmed by 6 bases and J by 7 bases, 11 bases remained unmatched. The germline gives CDR1 MDHEN, CDR2 SYDVKM. This CDR3 has 15 amino acids. The CDR3 DNA sequence: TGTGCCAGCAGCCCCACAGGGGGAATGTTTAATGAGCAGTTCTTC. As protein: CASSPTGGMFNEQFF.

This clonotype was counted between two and nine times. The chain recombines TRBV28 with TRBJ1-6; D is possibly TRBD1 (5 bases). This CDR3 has 14 amino acids. Germline V CDR1 and CDR2: MDHEN, SYDVKM. V lost 3 bases to trimming and J lost 5 bases, with 8 bases between them. The CDR3 here is CASSLGTHNSPLHF. Written as DNA, the CDR3 is TGTGCCAGCAGTTTGGGGACCCATAATTCACCCCTCCACTTT.

This chain connects TRBV6-5 to TRBJ2-3; 9 positions agree with TRBD2. CDR1 is MNHEY and CDR2 is SVGAGI in the germline V gene. With V trimmed by 5 bases and J by 4 bases, 4 bases remained unmatched. This CDR3 comprises 14 residues. The CDR3 DNA reads TGTGCCAGCAGTGGCGGGGGGGCCCCAGATACGCAGTATTTT. This translates into CASSGGGAPDTQYF.

This clonotype was counted between two and nine times. The rearrangement joins TRBV2 to TRBJ2-5; 7 nucleotides line up with TRBD2. The CDR3 consists of 15 residues. V lost 3 bases, J lost 4 bases, and 8 bases stayed unmatched. Germline V CDR1 and CDR2: SNHLY, FYNNEI. The CDR3 protein is CASSDNQREVETQYF. In nucleotides, the CDR3 is TGTGCCAGCAGTGATAACCAACGGGAGGTAGAGACCCAGTACTTC.

This clonotype was picked up many times. The chain joins TRBV30 to TRBJ2-1; D remains unclear. The CDR3 runs to 16 residues. Looked up from germline, CDR1 is GTSNPN and CDR2 is SVGIG (reference sequence). The V gene lost 2 bases and the J gene lost 7 bases, with 21 bases spanning the gap. The chain's CDR3 is CAWSTEVSSRWNEQFF. For the CDR3, the DNA is TGTGCCTGGAGTACTGAAGTCTCCTCCCGTTGGAATGAGCAGTTCTTC.

This clonotype was recorded at least ten times. The chain is built from TRBV20-1 and TRBJ2-7; 12 bases are shared with TRBD2. The germline CDR1 and CDR2 sequences are DFQATT and SNEGSKA (reference sequence). This CDR3 has 14 residues. The V segment lost 3 bases and the J segment 1 base; nucleotides outside the gene matches: 1. The chain's CDR3 is CSARTSGSSYEQYF. DNA of the CDR3: TGCAGTGCTAGGACTAGCGGGAGTTCCTACGAGCAGTACTTC.

CDR3 nucleotide sequence: TGTGCCGGAGCGATAGGGAACACCGGGGAGCTGTTTTTT. This sequence encodes CAGAIGNTGELFF. The chain links TRBV7-9 to TRBJ2-2; no clear D gene. Germline V lookup: CDR1 SEHNR, CDR2 FQNEAQ (reference sequence). V lost 11 bases, J lost 1 base, and 11 bases lay in between. The CDR3 consists of 13 residues. Looking up the rest from reference TRBV7-9 and TRBJ2-2 gives the full variable domain: DTGVSQNPRHKITKRGQNVTFRCDPISEHNRLYWYRQTLGQGPEFLTYFQNEAQLEKSRLLSDRFSAERPKGSFSTLEIQRTEQGDSAMYLCAGAIGNTGELFFGEGSRLTVL.

This clonotype was seen many times. V gene TRBV15 combines with J gene TRBJ2-1; weak D call: TRBD1 (6 bases). Germline CDR1 and CDR2: LNHNV and YYDKDF (reference sequence). CDR3 length: 14 amino acids. V was pared by 0 bases and J by 7 bases, with 10 bases between. The CDR3 DNA is TGTGCCACCAGCAGAGAAGGGCAGGGGAATGAGCAGTTCTTC. Its protein product is CATSREGQGNEQFF. Complete variable domain (other parts from reference TRBV15 and TRBJ2-1): DAMVIQNPRYQVTQFGKPVTLSCSQTLNHNVMYWYQQKSSQAPKLLFHYYDKDFNNEADTPDNFQSRRPNTSFCFLDIRSPGLGDTAMYLCATSREGQGNEQFFGPGTRLTVL.

Ten or more counts support this clonotype. The V call is TRBV12-3 or TRBV12-4, the J call TRBJ1-6, with D unclear. Trimming pared 1 base from V and 0 bases from J, leaving 19 bases between. The CDR3 length is 20 residues. This chain's CDR3 is CASSLDVGGVENSYNSPLHF. CDR3 sequence (DNA): TGTGCCAGCAGTTTAGACGTGGGAGGTGTGGAAAACTCCTATAATTCACCCCTCCACTTT.

There are many counts of this clonotype. This chain joins TRBV5-4 and TRBJ2-7; D tentatively fits TRBD1 or TRBD2 (5 bases each). The germline V gene encodes CDR1 SGHNT and CDR2 YYREEE (reference sequence). V was shortened by 7 bases and J by 1 base, with 12 bases between the two germline ends. This CDR3 has 13 residues. This chain's CDR3 is CASGTGRSYEQYF. The CDR3 DNA reads as TGTGCCAGCGGGACCGGTCGGTCCTACGAGCAGTACTTC.

In its sample, this clonotype was seen a few times. The chain couples TRBV5-1 to TRBJ1-6; D unresolved. Germline-derived CDR1 and CDR2 are SGHRS and YFSETQ. Between the trimmed V and J ends, which lost 5 bases and 0 bases, there was a span of 6 bases. The CDR3 consists of 14 residues. CDR3 amino acids: CASSQSSYNSPLHF. The CDR3 DNA reads TGCGCCAGCAGTCAGAGCTCCTATAATTCACCCCTCCACTTT.

This clonotype was picked up many times. This rearrangement joins TRBV6-2 or TRBV6-3 to TRBJ2-7, with TRBD1 identical over 7 bases. The V gene's germline CDR1 is MNHEY and CDR2 SVGEGT. The CDR3 consists of 14 residues. V trimming: 1 base; J trimming: 4 bases; junction bases outside the gene matches: 4. Here the CDR3 DNA reads TGTGCCAGCAGTTACTACTCGGGACAGTACGAGCAGTACTTC. Translating gives CASSYYSGQYEQYF.

The V gene is TRBV12-3 or TRBV12-4, the J gene TRBJ1-5, with D hard to call. The CDR3 runs to 12 residues. The V end was cut by 3 bases, the J end by 7 bases, with 7 bases between. Here the CDR3 DNA reads TGTGCCAGCAGTTTCGAATCCCAGCCCCAGCATTTT. This codes for CASSFESQPQHF.

At least ten counts were recorded for this clonotype. This chain links TRBV11-2 with TRBJ2-7; D might be TRBD2 (6 bases). Trimming shortened V by 6 bases and J by 2 bases, and 17 bases separated the two germline ends. Germline loops: CDR1 SGHAT, CDR2 FQNNGV. The CDR3 consists of 15 residues. The CDR3 region is CASREAGRGAYEQYF. The CDR3 coding sequence is TGTGCCAGCAGAGAGGCGGGAAGAGGGGCCTACGAGCAGTACTTC. Together with reference TRBV11-2 and TRBJ2-7, the CDR3 gives the full variable domain: EAGVAQSPRYKIIEKRQSVAFWCNPISGHATLYWYQQILGQGPKLLIQFQNNGVVDDSQLPKDRFSAERLKGVDSTLKIQPAKLEDSAVYLCASREAGRGAYEQYFGPGTRLTVT.

This clonotype showed up just a few times. This chain joins TRBV4-1 and TRBJ2-2; possibly TRBD1 for D (6 bases). The CDR3 runs 15 residues. V was clipped by 0 bases and J by 6 bases, with 11 bases between them. Germline V CDR1 and CDR2: MGHRA, YSYEKL. CDR3 sequence reads: CASSQETGLAGELFF. CDR3 bases: TGCGCCAGCAGCCAAGAAACAGGGTTAGCCGGGGAGCTGTTTTTT.

This clonotype was seen only a few times. The chain has TRBV20-1 and TRBJ2-1, with a possible D match to TRBD1 (6 bases). CDR1 and CDR2 from the germline V gene are DFQATT and SNEGSKA (reference sequence). Trimming pared 6 bases from V and 9 bases from J, leaving 12 bases between. This CDR3 has 11 residues. CDR3 nucleotides: TGCAGTGCCCCAGGGGTAGGTGAGCAGTTCTTC. As protein: CSAPGVGEQFF.

This clonotype was counted ten times or more. The rearrangement links TRBV12-3 or TRBV12-4 to TRBJ2-1, with 9 bases that match TRBD1. There are 16 residues in the CDR3. Losses at the gene ends were 5 bases for V and 6 bases for J; bases not matched to a gene: 11. The CDR3 sequence: CASSPHLRDRVNEQFF. The CDR3 DNA reads as TGTGCCAGCAGTCCCCATCTCCGGGACAGGGTCAATGAGCAGTTCTTC.

The chain has TRBV20-1 and TRBJ1-3, with D possibly being TRBD1 (5 bases). The V end was cut by 6 bases, the J end by 0 bases, with 12 bases between. This CDR3 has 14 residues. From germline, CDR1 is DFQATT and CDR2 SNEGSKA (reference sequence). This CDR3 is CSARDSSSGNTIYF. The CDR3 DNA reads as TGCAGTGCAAGGGACTCGAGCTCTGGAAACACCATATATTTT.

The rearrangement links TRBV7-9 to TRBJ1-5, with TRBD1 as a possible D gene (5 bases). Germline lookup yields CDR1 SEHNR and CDR2 FQNEAQ (reference sequence). V dropped 4 bases and J dropped 2 bases, with 18 bases sitting between them. The CDR3 has 17 residues. The CDR3 sequence: CASSSDQGFQGNQPQHF. The CDR3 DNA reads as TGTGCCAGCAGCTCCGACCAGGGATTTCAAGGCAATCAGCCCCAGCATTTT. Full variable domain (outside the CDR3, taken from reference TRBV7-9 and TRBJ1-5): DTGVSQNPRHKITKRGQNVTFRCDPISEHNRLYWYRQTLGQGPEFLTYFQNEAQLEKSRLLSDRFSAERPKGSFSTLEIQRTEQGDSAMYLCASSSDQGFQGNQPQHFGDGTRLSIL.

J is TRBJ2-1 and V is TRBV6-6, with 7 bases identical to TRBD1. The CDR3 spans 13 residues. Germline CDR1 and CDR2: MNHNY and SVGAGI (reference sequence). The V and J ends lost 0 bases and 10 bases, in that order; junction bases with no gene match: 3. The CDR3 here is CASSYSGTDEQFF. CDR3 in DNA: TGTGCCAGCAGTTACTCAGGGACAGACGAGCAGTTCTTC.

This clonotype was seen many times. J is TRBJ2-3 and V is TRBV10-3, with 10 bases identical to TRBD2. The V gene end was trimmed by 6 bases and the J gene end by 0 bases; junction bases not matched to a gene: 0. CDR3 length: 14 residues. Looked up from germline, CDR1 is ENHRY and CDR2 is SYGVKD. CDR3 in DNA: TGTGCCATCAGAGCGGGAGGGAGCACAGATACGCAGTATTTT. Protein product: CAIRAGGSTDTQYF.

At least ten counts were recorded for this clonotype. The chain has TRBV5-4 and TRBJ1-6; D is unresolved. V was shortened by 0 bases and J by 0 bases, with 4 bases between the two germline ends. Germline assignment: CDR1 SGHNT and CDR2 YYREEE (reference sequence). There are 15 residues in the CDR3. CDR3 DNA: TGTGCCAGCAGCTTGGTTAGCTCCTATAATTCACCCCTCCACTTT. It encodes CASSLVSSYNSPLHF.

This clonotype was counted at least ten times. V gene TRBV7-8 combines with J gene TRBJ2-4, with no clear D. Germline-derived CDR1 and CDR2 are SGHVS and FQNEAQ. This CDR3 has 16 residues. V dropped 5 bases and J dropped 1 base, with 15 bases sitting between them. CDR3 sequence (DNA): TGTGCCAGCAGCCACCTAGTGTTGGAGGCCAAAAACATTCAGTACTTC. Its protein product is CASSHLVLEAKNIQYF.

A few counts support this clonotype. The genes are TRBV6-5 and TRBJ2-7, with 8 bases identical to TRBD2. The CDR3 sequence is 15 residues long. Looked up from germline, CDR1 is MNHEY and CDR2 is SVGAGI. V was pared by 5 bases and J by 1 base, with 7 bases of the junction left unmatched. CDR3 in DNA: TGTGCCAGCAGTCTAAAGCGGGGGAGTTCCTACGAGCAGTACTTC. Translating it yields CASSLKRGSSYEQYF.

This clonotype was counted ten times or more. The genes are TRBV20-1 and TRBJ2-5; D is ambiguous. This CDR3 region has 12 residues. From germline, CDR1 is DFQATT and CDR2 SNEGSKA (reference sequence). Trimming shortened V by 6 bases and J by 2 bases, and 10 bases separated the two germline ends. CDR3 sequence: CSARQFQETQYF. In nucleotides, the CDR3 is TGCAGTGCAAGACAATTTCAAGAGACCCAGTACTTC.

This clonotype was seen repeatedly, ten times or more. V and J are TRBV12-3 or TRBV12-4 and TRBJ2-3; D ambiguous. Trimming stripped 6 bases from V and 2 bases from J, with 3 bases between. The CDR3 contains 11 residues. The DNA of the CDR3 is TGTGCCAGCAGCCTCACAGATACGCAGTATTTT. Encoded protein: CASSLTDTQYF.

This clonotype was counted at least ten times. The chain joins TRBV27 to TRBJ1-1; D is uncertain. Trimming cost V 3 bases and J 7 bases, with 15 bases left between them. The CDR3 is 14 amino acids. Germline CDR1 and CDR2: MNHEY and SMNVEV (reference sequence). The CDR3 sequence is CASSLAPGPLEAFF. The DNA of the CDR3 is TGTGCCAGCAGTTTGGCCCCCGGACCGCTTGAAGCTTTCTTT.